The sample holds a few counts of the clone carrying this TCR beta chain. These data belong to a study of blood T cell repertoires in COVID-19. Looking at the study overall: COVID-19 samples, acute and convalescent, were from the United States, Italy and Spain.

Assay: immunoSEQ multiplex PCR; the TCRdb copy retains only in-frame clones and omits some. The table includes about 200,000 clones, approximately 80% detected once. The CDR3 loop spans 12 amino acids. The V gene's germline CDR1 is LGHDT and CDR2 YNNKEL (reference sequence). The V gene lost 8 bases and the J gene lost 4 bases, with 9 bases spanning the gap. This receptor was obtained from a woman between 50 and 59 years old with acute COVID-19. The sample comprised PBMCs or T cells enriched from blood (not recorded which). This chain links TRBV3-1 (or the pseudogene TRBV3-2) with TRBJ1-3; no clear D gene. CDR3 nucleotides: TGTGCCAGCGGCTGGCAAGGAAACACCATATATTTT. Translation gives CASGWQGNTIYF.